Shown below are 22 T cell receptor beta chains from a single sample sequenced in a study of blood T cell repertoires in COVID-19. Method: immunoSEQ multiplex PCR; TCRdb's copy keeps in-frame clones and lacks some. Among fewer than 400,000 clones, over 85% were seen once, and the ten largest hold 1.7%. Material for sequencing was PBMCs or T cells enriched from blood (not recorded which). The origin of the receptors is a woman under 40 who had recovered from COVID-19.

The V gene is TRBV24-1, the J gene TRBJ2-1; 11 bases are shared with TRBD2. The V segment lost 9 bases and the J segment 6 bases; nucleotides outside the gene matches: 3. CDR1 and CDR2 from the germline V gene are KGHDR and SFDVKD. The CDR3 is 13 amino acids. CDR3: CATGTSGINEQFF. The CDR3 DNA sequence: TGTGCCACCGGGACTAGCGGTATCAATGAGCAGTTCTTC.

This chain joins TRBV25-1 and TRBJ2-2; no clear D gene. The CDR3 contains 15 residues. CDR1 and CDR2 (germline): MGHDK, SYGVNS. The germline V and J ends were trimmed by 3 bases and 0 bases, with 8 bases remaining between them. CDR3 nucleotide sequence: TGTGCCAGCAGTGACACAGCCCCGAACACCGGGGAGCTGTTTTTT. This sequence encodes CASSDTAPNTGELFF.

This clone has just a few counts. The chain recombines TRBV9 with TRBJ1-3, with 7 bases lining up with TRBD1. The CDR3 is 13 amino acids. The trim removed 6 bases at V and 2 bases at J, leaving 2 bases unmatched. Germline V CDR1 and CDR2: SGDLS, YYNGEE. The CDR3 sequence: CASKRGPGNTIYF. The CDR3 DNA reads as TGTGCCAGCAAAAGGGGGCCTGGAAACACCATATATTTT.

The CDR3 DNA sequence: TGTGCCACCCAACAGGCAGATACGCAGTATTTT. As protein: CATQQADTQYF. This chain joins TRBV24-1 and TRBJ2-3; D is possibly TRBD1 (5 bases). Trimming shortened V by 9 bases and J by 4 bases, and 7 bases separated the two germline ends. CDR3 length equals 11 residues. Per germline, CDR1 KGHDR and CDR2 SFDVKD.

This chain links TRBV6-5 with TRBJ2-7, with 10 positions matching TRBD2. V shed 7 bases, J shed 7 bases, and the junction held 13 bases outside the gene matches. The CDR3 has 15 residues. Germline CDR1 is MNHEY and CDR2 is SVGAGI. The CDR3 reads CASKIAGGLSGEQYF. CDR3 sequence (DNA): TGTGCCAGCAAGATAGCGGGAGGCCTCTCTGGGGAGCAGTACTTC.

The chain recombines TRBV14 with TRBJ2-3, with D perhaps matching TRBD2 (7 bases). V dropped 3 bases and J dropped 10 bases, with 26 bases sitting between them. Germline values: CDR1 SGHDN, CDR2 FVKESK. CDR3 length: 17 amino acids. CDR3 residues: CASSHSEGAGARLAQYF. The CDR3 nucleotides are TGTGCCAGCAGCCACTCTGAGGGCGCGGGGGCCCGTCTGGCGCAGTATTTT.

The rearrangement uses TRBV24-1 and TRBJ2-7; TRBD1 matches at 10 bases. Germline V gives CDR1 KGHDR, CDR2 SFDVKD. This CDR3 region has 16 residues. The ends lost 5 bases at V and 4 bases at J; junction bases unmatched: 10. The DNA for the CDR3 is TGTGCCACCAGTGTCCGGGACAGGGGATTATTGTACGAGCAGTACTTC. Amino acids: CATSVRDRGLLYEQYF.

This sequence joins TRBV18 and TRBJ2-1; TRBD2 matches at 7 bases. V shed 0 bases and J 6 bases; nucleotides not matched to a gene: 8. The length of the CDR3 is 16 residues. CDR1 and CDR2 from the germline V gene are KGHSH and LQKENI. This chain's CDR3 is CASSPPSGVGGNEQFF. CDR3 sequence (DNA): TGTGCCAGCTCACCACCGAGCGGGGTAGGAGGCAATGAGCAGTTCTTC.

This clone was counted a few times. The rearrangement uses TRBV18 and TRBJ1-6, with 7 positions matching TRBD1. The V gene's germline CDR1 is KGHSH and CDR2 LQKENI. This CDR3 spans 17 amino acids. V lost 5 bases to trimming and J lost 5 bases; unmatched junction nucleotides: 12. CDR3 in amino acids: CASSTMPSGTDNSPLHF. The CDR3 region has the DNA TGTGCCAGCTCAACGATGCCCTCCGGGACAGATAATTCACCCCTCCACTTT. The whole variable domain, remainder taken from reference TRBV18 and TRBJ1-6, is NAGVMQNPRHLVRRRGQEARLRCSPMKGHSHVYWYRQLPEEGLKFMVYLQKENIIDESGMPKERFSAEFPKEGPSILRIQQVVRGDSAAYFCASSTMPSGTDNSPLHFGNGTRLTVT.

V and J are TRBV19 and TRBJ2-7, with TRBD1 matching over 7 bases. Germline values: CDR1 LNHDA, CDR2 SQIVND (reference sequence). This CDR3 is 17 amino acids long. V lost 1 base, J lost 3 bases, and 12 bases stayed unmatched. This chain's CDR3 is CASSIGGANRGFYEQYF. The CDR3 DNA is TGTGCCAGTAGTATAGGAGGGGCCAACAGGGGATTCTACGAGCAGTACTTC.

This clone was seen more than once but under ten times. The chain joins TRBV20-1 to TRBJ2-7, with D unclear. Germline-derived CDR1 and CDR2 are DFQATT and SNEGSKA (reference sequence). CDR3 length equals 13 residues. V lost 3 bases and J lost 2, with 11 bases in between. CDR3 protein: CSASAPPTYEQYF. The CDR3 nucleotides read TGCAGTGCTAGTGCCCCTCCTACCTACGAGCAGTACTTC.

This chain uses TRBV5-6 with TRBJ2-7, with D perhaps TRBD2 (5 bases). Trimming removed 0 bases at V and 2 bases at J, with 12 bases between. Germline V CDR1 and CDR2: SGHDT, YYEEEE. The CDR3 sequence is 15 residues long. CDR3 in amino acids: CASSLVSGAAYEQYF. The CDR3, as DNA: TGTGCCAGCAGCTTGGTATCAGGAGCGGCCTACGAGCAGTACTTC.

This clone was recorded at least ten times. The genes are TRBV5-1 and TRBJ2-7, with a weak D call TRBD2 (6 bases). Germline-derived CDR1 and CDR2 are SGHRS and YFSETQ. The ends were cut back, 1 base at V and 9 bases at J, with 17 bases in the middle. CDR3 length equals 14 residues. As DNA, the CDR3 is TGCGCCAGCAGCTTGCTCCAGGAGGGAGGAGGGCAGTACTTC. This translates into CASSLLQEGGGQYF.

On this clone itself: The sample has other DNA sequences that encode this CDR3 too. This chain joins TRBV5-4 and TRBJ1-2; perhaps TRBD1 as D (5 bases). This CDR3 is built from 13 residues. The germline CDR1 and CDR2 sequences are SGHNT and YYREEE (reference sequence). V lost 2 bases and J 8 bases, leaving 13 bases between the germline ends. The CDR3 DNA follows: TGTGCCAGCAGCTTAGACAGAGGAGAGGGCTACACCTTC. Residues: CASSLDRGEGYTF.

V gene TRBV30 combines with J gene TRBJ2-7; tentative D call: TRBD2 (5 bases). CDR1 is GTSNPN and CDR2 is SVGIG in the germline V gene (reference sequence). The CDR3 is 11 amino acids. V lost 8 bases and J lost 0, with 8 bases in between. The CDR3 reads CAGTSSYEQYF. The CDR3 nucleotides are TGTGCCGGCACTAGCTCCTACGAGCAGTACTTC.

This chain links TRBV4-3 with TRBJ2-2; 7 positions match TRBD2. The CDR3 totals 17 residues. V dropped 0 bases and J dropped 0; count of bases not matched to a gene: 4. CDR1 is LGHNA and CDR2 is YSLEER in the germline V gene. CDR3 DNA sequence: TGCGCCAGCAGCCAAGACCGACGGGGGGCGAACACCGGGGAGCTGTTTTTT. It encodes CASSQDRRGANTGELFF.

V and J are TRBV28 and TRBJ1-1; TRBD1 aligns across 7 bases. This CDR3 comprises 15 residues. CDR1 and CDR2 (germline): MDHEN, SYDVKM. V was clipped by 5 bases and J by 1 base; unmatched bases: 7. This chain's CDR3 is CASSRPGTANTEAFF. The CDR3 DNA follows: TGTGCCAGCAGTCGTCCCGGGACAGCGAACACTGAAGCTTTCTTT. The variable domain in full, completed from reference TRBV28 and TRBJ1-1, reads DVKVTQSSRYLVKRTGEKVFLECVQDMDHENMFWYRQDPGLGLRLIYFSYDVKMKEKGDIPEGYSVSREKKERFSLILESASTNQTSMYLCASSRPGTANTEAFFGQGTRLTVV.

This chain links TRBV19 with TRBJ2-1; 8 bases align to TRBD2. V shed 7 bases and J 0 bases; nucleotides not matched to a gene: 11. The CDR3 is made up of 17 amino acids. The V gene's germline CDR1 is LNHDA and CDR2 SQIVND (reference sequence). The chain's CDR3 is CASTHRQRGSSYNEQFF. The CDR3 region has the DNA TGTGCCAGTACCCACCGACAGCGGGGGAGCTCCTACAATGAGCAGTTCTTC.

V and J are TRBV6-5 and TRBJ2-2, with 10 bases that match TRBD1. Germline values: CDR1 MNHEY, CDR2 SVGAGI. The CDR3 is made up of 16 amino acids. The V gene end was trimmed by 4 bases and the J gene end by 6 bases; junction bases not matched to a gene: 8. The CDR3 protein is CASSSPRDRGAGELFF. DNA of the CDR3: TGTGCCAGCAGTTCCCCCCGGGACAGGGGAGCCGGGGAGCTGTTTTTT.

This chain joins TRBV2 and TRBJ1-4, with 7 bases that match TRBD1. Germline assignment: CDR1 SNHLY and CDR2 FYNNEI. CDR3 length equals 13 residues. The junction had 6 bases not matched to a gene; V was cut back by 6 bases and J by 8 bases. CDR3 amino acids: CASRGQSLEKLFF. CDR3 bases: TGTGCCAGCAGGGGACAGTCGTTGGAAAAACTGTTTTTT.

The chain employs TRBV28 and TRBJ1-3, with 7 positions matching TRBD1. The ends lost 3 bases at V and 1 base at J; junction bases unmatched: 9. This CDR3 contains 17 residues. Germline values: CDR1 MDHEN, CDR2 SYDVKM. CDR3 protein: CASSFPGTEVSGNTIYF. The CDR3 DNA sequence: TGTGCCAGCAGTTTCCCCGGGACAGAGGTTTCTGGAAACACCATATATTTT.

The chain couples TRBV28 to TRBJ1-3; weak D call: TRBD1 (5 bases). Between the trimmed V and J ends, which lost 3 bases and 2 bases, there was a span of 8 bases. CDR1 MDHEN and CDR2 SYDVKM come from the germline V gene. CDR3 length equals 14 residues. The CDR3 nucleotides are TGTGCCAGCAGTTTTCCGGGGGCTGGAAACACCATATATTTT. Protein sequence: CASSFPGAGNTIYF.